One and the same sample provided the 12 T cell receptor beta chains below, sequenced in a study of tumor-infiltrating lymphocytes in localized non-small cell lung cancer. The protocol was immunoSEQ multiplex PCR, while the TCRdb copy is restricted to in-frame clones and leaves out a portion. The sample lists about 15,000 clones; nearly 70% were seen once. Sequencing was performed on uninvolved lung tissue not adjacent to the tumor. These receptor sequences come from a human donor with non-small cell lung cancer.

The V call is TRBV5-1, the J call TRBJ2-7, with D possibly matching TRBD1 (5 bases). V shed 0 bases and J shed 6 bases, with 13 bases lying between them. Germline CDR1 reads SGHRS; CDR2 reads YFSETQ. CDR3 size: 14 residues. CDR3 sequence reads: CASSLEAGNREQYF. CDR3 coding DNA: TGCGCCAGCAGCTTGGAGGCAGGGAATCGCGAGCAGTACTTC.

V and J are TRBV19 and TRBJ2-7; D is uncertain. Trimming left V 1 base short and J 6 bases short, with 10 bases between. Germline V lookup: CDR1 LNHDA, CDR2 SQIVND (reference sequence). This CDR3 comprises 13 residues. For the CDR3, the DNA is TGTGCCAGTAGTATAGGTAGAAACGGCGAGCAGTACTTC. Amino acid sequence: CASSIGRNGEQYF. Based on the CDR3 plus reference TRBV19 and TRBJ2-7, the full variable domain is DGGITQSPKYLFRKEGQNVTLSCEQNLNHDAMYWYRQDPGQGLRLIYYSQIVNDFQKGDIAEGYSVSREKKESFPLTVTSAQKNPTAFYLCASSIGRNGEQYFGPGTRLTVT.

CDR3: CASGPEWHTEAFF. The CDR3 nucleotides read TGTGCTAGTGGTCCGGAGTGGCACACTGAAGCTTTCTTT. The rearrangement links TRBV12-5 to TRBJ1-1; D is unclear. Deletions cut 5 bases from V and 3 bases from J, with 10 bases between. Germline V gene data show CDR1 as LGHNT and CDR2 as FRNRAP. CDR3 length: 13 amino acids. Full variable domain (missing parts from reference TRBV12-5 and TRBJ1-1): DARVTQTPRHKVTEMGQEVTMRCQPILGHNTVFWYRQTMMQGLELLAYFRNRAPLDDSGMPKDRFSAEMPDATLATLKIQPSEPRDSAVYFCASGPEWHTEAFFGQGTRLTVV.

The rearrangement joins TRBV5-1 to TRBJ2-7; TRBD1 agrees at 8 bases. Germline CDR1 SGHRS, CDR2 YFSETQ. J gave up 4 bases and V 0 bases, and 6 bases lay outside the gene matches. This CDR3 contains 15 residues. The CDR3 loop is CASSLAWQGAYEQYF. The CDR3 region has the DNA TGCGCCAGCAGCTTGGCCTGGCAGGGGGCTTACGAGCAGTACTTC.

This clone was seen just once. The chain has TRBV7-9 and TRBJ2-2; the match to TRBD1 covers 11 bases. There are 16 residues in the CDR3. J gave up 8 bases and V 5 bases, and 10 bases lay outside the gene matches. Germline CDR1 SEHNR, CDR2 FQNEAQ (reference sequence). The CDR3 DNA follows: TGTGCCAGCAGCCCAGGACAGGGGGCGACGGGTGGGGAGCTGTTTTTT. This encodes CASSPGQGATGGELFF.

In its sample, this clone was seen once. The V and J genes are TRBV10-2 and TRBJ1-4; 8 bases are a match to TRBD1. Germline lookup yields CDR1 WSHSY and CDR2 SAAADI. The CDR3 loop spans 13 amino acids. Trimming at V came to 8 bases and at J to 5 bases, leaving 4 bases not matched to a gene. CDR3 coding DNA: TGCGCCAGCTCCCGGGACAGGAATGAAAAACTGTTTTTT. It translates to CASSRDRNEKLFF.

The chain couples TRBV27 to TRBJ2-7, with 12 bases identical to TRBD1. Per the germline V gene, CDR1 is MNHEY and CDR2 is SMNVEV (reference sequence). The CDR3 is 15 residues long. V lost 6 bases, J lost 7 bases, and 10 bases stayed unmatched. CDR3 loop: CASRAPGQGAREQYF. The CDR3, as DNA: TGTGCCAGCAGGGCACCGGGACAGGGGGCAAGAGAGCAGTACTTC.

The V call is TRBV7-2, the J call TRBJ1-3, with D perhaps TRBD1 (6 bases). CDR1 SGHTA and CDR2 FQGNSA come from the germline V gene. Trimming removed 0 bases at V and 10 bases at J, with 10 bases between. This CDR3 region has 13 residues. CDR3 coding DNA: TGTGCCAGCAGCTTAGCGCAAGGGGGGACCATATATTTT. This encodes CASSLAQGGTIYF.

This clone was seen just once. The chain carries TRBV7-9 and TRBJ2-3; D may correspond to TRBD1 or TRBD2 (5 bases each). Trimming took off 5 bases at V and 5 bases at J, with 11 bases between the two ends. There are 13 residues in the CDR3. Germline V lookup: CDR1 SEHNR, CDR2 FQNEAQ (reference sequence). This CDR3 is CASSDFGGDTQYF. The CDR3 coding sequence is TGTGCCAGCAGCGACTTTGGGGGAGATACGCAGTATTTT.

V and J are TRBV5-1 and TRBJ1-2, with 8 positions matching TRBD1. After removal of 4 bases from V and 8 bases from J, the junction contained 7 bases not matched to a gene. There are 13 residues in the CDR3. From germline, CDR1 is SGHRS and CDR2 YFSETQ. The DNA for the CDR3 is TGCGCCAGCAGCAACGGACAGGGTGACGGCTACACCTTC. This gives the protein CASSNGQGDGYTF.

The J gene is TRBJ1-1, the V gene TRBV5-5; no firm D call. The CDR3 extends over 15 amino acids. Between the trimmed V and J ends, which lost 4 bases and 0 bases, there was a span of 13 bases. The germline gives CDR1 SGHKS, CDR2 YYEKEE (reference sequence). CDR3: CASSREPTVNTEAFF. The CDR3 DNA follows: TGTGCCAGCAGCCGCGAACCTACAGTGAACACTGAAGCTTTCTTT.

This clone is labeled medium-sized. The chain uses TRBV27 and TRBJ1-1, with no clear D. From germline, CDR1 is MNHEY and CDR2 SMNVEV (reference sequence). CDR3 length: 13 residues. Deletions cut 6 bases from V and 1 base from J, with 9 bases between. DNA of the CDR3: TGTGCCAGCAGGTTTAGGGAGAACACTGAAGCTTTCTTT. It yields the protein CASRFRENTEAFF.